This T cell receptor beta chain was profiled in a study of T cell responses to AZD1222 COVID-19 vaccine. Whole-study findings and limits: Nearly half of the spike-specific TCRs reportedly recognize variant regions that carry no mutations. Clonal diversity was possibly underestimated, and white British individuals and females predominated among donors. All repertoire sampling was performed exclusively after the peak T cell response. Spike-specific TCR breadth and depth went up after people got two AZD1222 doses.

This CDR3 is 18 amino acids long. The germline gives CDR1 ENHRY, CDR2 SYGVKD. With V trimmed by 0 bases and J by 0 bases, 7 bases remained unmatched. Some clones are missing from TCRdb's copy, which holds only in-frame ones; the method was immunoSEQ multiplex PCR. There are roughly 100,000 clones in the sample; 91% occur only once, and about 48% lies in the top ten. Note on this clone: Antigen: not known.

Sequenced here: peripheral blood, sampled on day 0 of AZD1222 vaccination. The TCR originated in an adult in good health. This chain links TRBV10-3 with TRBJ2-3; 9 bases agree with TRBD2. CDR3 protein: CAISESRAGGPSTDTQYF. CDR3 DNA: TGTGCCATCAGTGAGTCGCGGGCGGGAGGGCCTAGCACAGATACGCAGTATTTT.